These T cell receptor beta chains were read from a single sample in a study of PD-L1 blockade in urothelial cancer. Only in-frame clones appear in the TCRdb table, and some are missing; sequencing was by immunoSEQ multiplex PCR. Among about 43,000 clones listed, around 84% were seen once. The sample here was PBMCs, taken around atezolizumab (anti-PD-L1) treatment. These receptors all stem from a man aged 60 to 75 with urothelial cancer. The CDR3 runs from the conserved cysteine through the conserved F or W. Each record gives: V gene, clone size, J gene, CDR3 length, D gene, CDR3 DNA, CDR3 protein. The D gene is left open where the match is weak. Some rows mark clone size as missing; the rest say once, few, many or name a class of expanded clone.

TRBV28	.	TRBJ1-5	14	.	TGTGCCAGCAGTACCGGAGGGTTAAATCAGCCCCAGCATTTT	CASSTGGLNQPQHF
TRBV4-2	.	TRBJ2-1	14	.	TGTGCCAGCAGCCAACGTACAGGGAGCAATGAGCAGTTCTTC	CASSQRTGSNEQFF
TRBV10-2	.	TRBJ2-2	15	.	TGCGCCAGCAGTGAGCCCCTAGGGAACACCGGGGAGCTGTTTTTT	CASSEPLGNTGELFF
TRBV27	.	TRBJ1-1	14	TRBD1	TGTGCCAGCAGTATACAGGGGGCTGTCTCTGAAGCTTTCTTT	CASSIQGAVSEAFF
TRBV2	.	TRBJ2-5	17	.	TGTGCCAGCAGTGATCTGGTCGCAGGGAGGTCACGTGAGACCCAGTACTTC	CASSDLVAGRSRETQYF
TRBV15	.	TRBJ2-3	18	TRBD2	TGTGCCACCAGCTCCCAATTGACGACTAGCGGACGCACAGATACGCAGTATTTT	CATSSQLTTSGRTDTQYF
TRBV6-5	.	TRBJ2-7	13	.	TGTGCCAGCAGTTACTCGAGGAACTACGAGCAGTACTTC	CASSYSRNYEQYF
TRBV28	.	TRBJ2-3	15	.	TGTGCCAGCAGTTTGGGGGCAACTAGCACAGATACGCAGTATTTT	CASSLGATSTDTQYF
TRBV18	.	TRBJ1-5	13	.	TGTGCCAGCTCGGTGGCAGGGAATCAGCCCCAGCATTTT	CASSVAGNQPQHF
TRBV29-1	.	TRBJ2-1	15	TRBD2	TGCAGCGTTGAAAAGTCTGGGACTAGCCGTGGTGAGCAGTTCTTC	CSVEKSGTSRGEQFF
TRBV7-7	.	TRBJ1-1	22	TRBD1	TGTGCTAGCAGCTTAGTTTTTACCTTGCCGACTAGGCTACAGGGGAGGAACACTGAAGCTTTCTTT	CASSLVFTLPTRLQGRNTEAFF
TRBV28	.	TRBJ2-5	14	TRBD1	TGTGCCAGCACCCCCGGGACAGCCCAAGAGACCCAGTACTTC	CASTPGTAQETQYF
TRBV7-2	.	TRBJ2-7	15	TRBD2	TGTGCCAGCAGCCCCGGGGGGGCAGGGCACTACGAGCAGTACTTC	CASSPGGAGHYEQYF
TRBV28	.	TRBJ2-7	18	.	TGTGCCAGCAGCCGAGCCCGTTTTACAGGGATCCGGGTTTACGAGCAGTACTTC	CASSRARFTGIRVYEQYF
TRBV6-4	.	TRBJ1-4	15	.	TGTGCCAGCAGTTCCCCCCGACAGGAGTGTGAAAAACTGTTTTTT	CASSSPRQECEKLFF
TRBV18	.	TRBJ2-7	16	.	TGTGCCAGCTCACCACAAAACCAGCAGGTAACGGGGGAGCAGTACTTC	CASSPQNQQVTGEQYF
TRBV6-5	.	TRBJ2-1	16	TRBD1	TGTGCCAGCAGTTCCTCGACAGGGGCCGAATACAATGAGCAGTTCTTC	CASSSSTGAEYNEQFF
TRBV4-2	.	TRBJ1-1	14	TRBD1	TGTGCCAGCAGCCACGACAGGGGGAACACTGAAGCTTTCTTT	CASSHDRGNTEAFF
TRBV6-6	.	TRBJ2-1	14	.	TGTGCCGGATCTAAGGGGCCTGCTTACAATGAGCAGTTCTTC	CAGSKGPAYNEQFF
TRBV7-2	.	TRBJ2-3	17	.	TGTGCCAGCAGCTCGCCTCAGGGGGGCATATACACAGATACGCAGTATTTT	CASSSPQGGIYTDTQYF
TRBV27	.	TRBJ2-1	17	TRBD2	TGTGCCAGCCGCAGAACATCAGGACTAGCGGGCTACAATGAGCAGTTCTTC	CASRRTSGLAGYNEQFF
TRBV29-1	few	TRBJ2-1	13	TRBD1	TGCAGCGTTCGGGACAGGGGGAACAATGAGCAGTTCTTC	CSVRDRGNNEQFF
TRBV29-1	.	TRBJ1-2	11	.	TGCAGCGTCCCCGCGGGAGACGGCTACACCTTC	CSVPAGDGYTF
TRBV6-5	once	TRBJ2-7	14	TRBD1	TGTGCCAGCAGGGGGGTCGACAGGGCTGGCGAGCAGTACTTC	CASRGVDRAGEQYF